The 7 T cell receptor beta chains below were found in one sample sequenced in a study of regulatory T cells in long-lasting Graves disease. With iRepertoire HTBI primers and Arm-PCR of CDR3 regions, TCR beta libraries were built. MiXCR, run by TCRdb on the multiplex PCR reads, gives a single entry per CDR3 protein. The table records about 660,000 distinct CDR3 sequences, about 30% of them present only once. Time point meaning: persistent/refractory GD, antithyroid drugs over 5 years with positive TRAb. From RNA extracted from PBMCs, the TCR library was made. The sequencing used peripheral blood mononuclear cells (PBMCs), collected when the disease was refractory, from a patient treated with antithyroid drugs. The receptor source for this set is a female donor with Graves disease.

This clonotype has ten or more counts. The chain recombines TRBV28 with TRBJ2-7; 8 bases line up with TRBD2. Trimming took 2 bases from V and 0 from J; bases not matched to a gene: 9. CDR1 MDHEN and CDR2 SYDVKM come from the germline V gene. CDR3 length: 17 residues. The CDR3 protein is CASSLVRGLDSSYEQYF. Here the CDR3 DNA reads TGTGCCAGCAGTTTAGTCCGGGGACTAGATAGCTCCTACGAGCAGTACTTC.

The chain recombines TRBV10-3 with TRBJ2-7; tentative D call: TRBD1 (6 bases). The CDR3 is 14 residues long. V lost 6 bases and J lost 4, with 16 bases in between. From germline, CDR1 is ENHRY and CDR2 SYGVKD. The CDR3 region has the DNA TGTGCCATCAGGCCCGGGACATTACCTTACGAGCAGTACTTC. It is translated as CAIRPGTLPYEQYF.

The gene calls are TRBV7-9 and TRBJ2-7, with 9 positions matching TRBD2. The CDR3 runs 16 residues. CDR1 and CDR2 (germline): SEHNR, FQNEAQ (reference sequence). V gave up 4 bases and J gave up 4 bases; unmatched junction bases: 11. CDR3 sequence reads: CASSSKRVAGVYEQYF. CDR3 in DNA: TGTGCCAGCAGCTCTAAGAGGGTAGCGGGAGTATACGAGCAGTACTTC.

This clonotype was counted only a few times. The rearrangement links TRBV20-1 to TRBJ1-5, with D uncertain. Trimming stripped 3 bases from V and 1 base from J, with 10 bases between. The germline CDR1 and CDR2 sequences are DFQATT and SNEGSKA (reference sequence). The CDR3 length is 14 residues. CDR3 nucleotides: TGCAGTGCTAGTAGGGTTCTGAGCAATCAGCCCCAGCATTTT. This sequence encodes CSASRVLSNQPQHF.

V is TRBV7-3 and J is TRBJ2-2; 8 nucleotides line up with TRBD2. Trimming cost V 5 bases and J 9 bases; bases outside gene matches: 8. Germline CDR1 reads SGHTA; CDR2 reads FQGTGA. The CDR3 contains 14 residues. CDR3 region: CASSHLAGGRELFF. The CDR3 nucleotides read TGTGCCAGCAGCCATCTAGCGGGTGGTAGGGAGCTGTTTTTT.

This chain uses TRBV10-3 with TRBJ1-2; D is unresolved. The CDR3 is 15 residues long. Per germline, CDR1 ENHRY and CDR2 SYGVKD. Between the trimmed V and J ends, which lost 3 bases and 4 bases, there was a span of 15 bases. CDR3 residues: CAISEVSRGSYGYTF. The CDR3 DNA is TGTGCCATCAGTGAAGTCTCCCGAGGCAGCTATGGCTACACCTTC.

This clonotype was found a few times. This chain joins TRBV12-3 or TRBV12-4 and TRBJ1-1; 7 nucleotides align to TRBD1. The CDR3 extends over 17 amino acids. The ends lost 5 bases at V and 0 bases at J; junction bases unmatched: 12. In DNA, the CDR3 is TGTGCCAGCAGTGCCCGGACAGGAACCTACATGAACACTGAAGCTTTCTTT. Its translation is CASSARTGTYMNTEAFF.